This is a list of T cell receptor beta chains from one sample in a study of technical replicates of blood from several donors. Here immunoSEQ multiplex PCR was the method, and the copy in TCRdb shows in-frame clones only, minus some. This sample has more than 70,000 clones, with around nine tenths found just once. Specimen: T cells isolated from PBMCs. These receptors all come from a human donor in good health. The CDR3 runs from the conserved cysteine through the conserved F or W. D genes are given only for firm matches. A row's size may be missing; if present it is once, few, many or a size class.

clone_size d_call j_call v_call cdr3_aa cdr3_nt
NA TRBD2 TRBJ2-7 TRBV27 CATRLAGTYEQYF TGTGCCACCCGACTAGCGGGGACGTACGAGCAGTACTTC
NA NA TRBJ2-1 TRBV5-1 CASSLARRYEQFF TGCGCCAGCAGCTTGGCTCGCAGGTATGAGCAGTTCTTC
NA TRBD2 TRBJ2-7 TRBV7-8 CASRERTSGLYEQYF TGTGCCAGCAGAGAAAGGACTAGCGGACTCTACGAGCAGTACTTC
NA NA TRBJ2-6 TRBV30 CAWQPLAAITSGANVLTF TGTGCCTGGCAGCCGTTAGCGGCTATAACTTCTGGGGCCAACGTCCTGACTTTC
NA TRBD2 TRBJ2-3 TRBV11-3 CASSSGWQLAGGVDTQYF TGTGCCAGCAGCTCCGGGTGGCAACTAGCGGGTGGGGTTGATACGCAGTATTTT
NA NA TRBJ2-7 TRBV15 CATSGPYRTDKQYF TGTGCCACCAGCGGCCCCTATAGGACGGACAAGCAGTACTTC
NA TRBD2 TRBJ2-3 TRBV4-1 CASSLLAGGYEDTQYF TGCGCCAGCAGCCTGCTAGCGGGGGGGTACGAGGATACGCAGTATTTT
NA TRBD1 TRBJ1-1 TRBV5-1 CASSPRTGGVTEAFF TGCGCCAGCAGTCCCCGGACAGGGGGGGTCACTGAAGCTTTCTTT
NA TRBD2 TRBJ2-1 TRBV9 CASSARDYLSYNEQFF TGTGCCAGCAGCGCCCGGGACTACCTCTCCTACAATGAGCAGTTCTTC
NA TRBD1 TRBJ2-3 TRBV19 CASSRPRQGDTDTQYF TGTGCCAGTAGTCGTCCCCGACAGGGGGACACAGATACGCAGTATTTT
few NA TRBJ1-1 TRBV19 CASSPGQYTEAFF TGTGCCAGTAGCCCAGGACAGTACACTGAAGCTTTCTTT
NA NA TRBJ2-5 TRBV19 CASSKVTQETQYF TGTGCCAGTAGTAAAGTCACACAAGAGACCCAGTACTTC
NA TRBD1 TRBJ1-1 TRBV5-1 CASSPAGRGGGKWGTEAFF TGCGCCAGCAGCCCGGCCGGTAGAGGGGGCGGAAAGTGGGGCACTGAAGCTTTCTTT
NA TRBD2 TRBJ2-3 TRBV5-4 CASSSATSGSTDTQYF TGTGCCAGCAGCTCGGCGACTAGCGGTAGCACAGATACGCAGTATTTT
NA NA TRBJ1-6 TRBV6-6 CASNGQPNYNSPLHF TGTGCCAGCAACGGACAGCCTAATTATAATTCACCCCTCCACTTT
NA TRBD1 TRBJ2-3 TRBV28 CASSPIWTGRSADTQYF TGTGCCAGCAGTCCAATCTGGACAGGGCGATCGGCAGATACGCAGTATTTT
once NA TRBJ1-1 TRBV14 CASSQRGTFGGPEAFF TGTGCCAGCAGCCAACGCGGGACTTTCGGAGGTCCTGAAGCTTTCTTT
once NA TRBJ1-2 TRBV2 CASTQGIGYGYTF TGTGCCAGCACCCAGGGTATCGGCTATGGCTACACCTTC
once NA TRBJ2-7 TRBV2 CASKQDTYEQYF TGTGCCAGCAAGCAAGATACCTACGAGCAGTACTTC
NA TRBD2 TRBJ2-7 TRBV27 CASRRAGTSNEQYF TGTGCCAGCAGAAGAGCAGGGACTAGCAACGAGCAGTACTTC
NA NA TRBJ2-3 TRBV4-1 CASSQDLGDTQYF TGCGCCAGCAGCCAAGATCTAGGAGATACGCAGTATTTT
NA NA TRBJ1-4 TRBV7-8 CASSLSLTNEKLFF TGTGCCAGCAGCCTCTCCTTAACTAATGAAAAACTGTTTTTT
NA NA TRBJ2-2 TRBV13 CASSPGGMVTGELFF TGTGCCAGCAGCCCTGGCGGGATGGTTACCGGGGAGCTGTTTTTT
NA NA TRBJ1-5 TRBV19 CASSWALNQPQHF TGTGCCAGTAGTTGGGCACTTAATCAGCCCCAGCATTTT
NA TRBD1 TRBJ1-2 TRBV12-5 CASGPALTGVNYGYTF TGTGCTAGTGGGCCTGCCTTGACAGGGGTTAACTATGGCTACACCTTC
once TRBD1 TRBJ1-2 TRBV11-3 CASSAPGQYGYTF TGTGCCAGCAGCGCCCCGGGACAGTATGGCTACACCTTC
NA NA TRBJ2-1 TRBV20-1 CSARGEVGQFF TGCAGTGCTAGAGGAGAGGTAGGACAGTTCTTC
NA NA TRBJ2-2 TRBV11-2 CASSLDLSGELFF TGTGCCAGCAGCTTAGATCTCTCCGGGGAGCTGTTTTTT
NA NA TRBJ2-2 TRBV6-5 CASSYSLSRAGELFF TGTGCCAGCAGTTACTCGCTGTCGAGGGCCGGGGAGCTGTTTTTT
NA TRBD2 TRBJ2-7 TRBV30 CAWSVARGREQYF TGTGCCTGGAGTGTAGCGCGGGGGAGGGAGCAGTACTTC
NA NA TRBJ2-7 TRBV2 CASSDPRASYEQYF TGTGCCAGCAGTGATCCCAGGGCCAGCTACGAGCAGTACTTC
NA NA TRBJ1-5 TRBV30 CAWSRQGTQPQHF TGTGCCTGGAGTCGGCAGGGGACTCAGCCCCAGCATTTT
NA NA TRBJ2-7 TRBV6-5 CASTSSVRDYEQYF TGTGCCAGCACTAGTAGCGTGAGGGACTACGAGCAGTACTTC
once TRBD1 TRBJ1-2 TRBV2 CASSGGSGTPRQGETYGYTF TGTGCCAGCAGTGGAGGTTCTGGTACCCCGCGACAGGGTGAGACCTATGGCTACACCTTC
NA TRBD2 TRBJ2-5 TRBV9 CASSVGFSGGQETQYF TGTGCCAGCAGCGTAGGATTTAGCGGGGGACAAGAGACCCAGTACTTC
NA NA TRBJ2-6 TRBV28 CASSLRGFQTPANVLTF TGTGCCAGCAGTTTAAGGGGGTTCCAAACCCCCGCCAACGTCCTGACTTTC
NA TRBD1 TRBJ1-1 TRBV7-9 CASSKIGTGDGSEAFF TGTGCCAGCAGCAAAATCGGGACAGGGGATGGGTCTGAAGCTTTCTTT
NA NA TRBJ2-5 TRBV2 CASRTSGETQYF TGTGCCAGCAGGACTAGTGGAGAGACCCAGTACTTC
NA NA TRBJ2-1 TRBV4-1 CASSQTGGAYNEQFF TGCGCCAGCAGCCAAACGGGGGGCGCCTACAATGAGCAGTTCTTC
NA NA TRBJ2-1 TRBV29-1 CSAGTFNEQFF TGCAGCGCCGGGACATTTAATGAGCAGTTCTTC
NA NA TRBJ2-7 TRBV10-2 CASSLGGINEQYF TGCGCCAGCAGTCTGGGCGGGATTAACGAGCAGTACTTC
NA NA TRBJ2-7 TRBV6-1 CASSEGHNYEQYF TGTGCCAGCAGTGAGGGACACAACTACGAGCAGTACTTC
NA TRBD1 TRBJ2-3 TRBV6-5 CASSYSPGQEADTQYF TGTGCCAGCAGTTACTCACCGGGACAGGAGGCAGATACGCAGTATTTT
NA TRBD2 TRBJ2-1 TRBV28 CASSPAGAGGYNEQFF TGTGCCAGCAGTCCCGCTGGGGCGGGAGGCTACAATGAGCAGTTCTTC
NA NA TRBJ2-5 TRBV7-9 CASSLGGEETQYF TGTGCCAGCAGCTTAGGCGGGGAAGAGACCCAGTACTTC
once TRBD1 TRBJ1-4 TRBV28 CASQIPQGATNEKLFF TGTGCCAGTCAAATACCACAGGGGGCAACTAATGAAAAACTGTTTTTT
NA NA TRBJ1-1 TRBV7-9 CASSTRGGNTEAFF TGTGCCAGCAGCACGCGGGGGGGGAACACTGAAGCTTTCTTT
NA NA TRBJ2-5 TRBV11-3 CASSFCRGGQETQYF TGTGCCAGCAGCTTCTGCAGGGGTGGGCAAGAGACCCAGTACTTC
NA TRBD2 TRBJ2-5 TRBV10-3 CAIASGLADQETQYF TGTGCCATTGCCTCGGGACTAGCGGATCAAGAGACCCAGTACTTC